One sample yielded the 32 T cell receptor beta chains listed below, sequenced in a study of cytomegalovirus exposure and HLA in healthy donors. In the PCR, 60 Vbeta and 13 Jbeta primers were used. Using immunoSEQ multiplex PCR, the repertoire was profiled, and TCRdb retains in-frame clones only, with some absent. The table has approximately 120,000 clones, around three quarters seen once. Sequencing input: PBMCs. These receptors came from a man aged 25-45 years in good health and CMV-seronegative.

This clone showed up just once. This chain links TRBV29-1 with TRBJ1-1; possible D gene TRBD1, 6 bases. V was cut by 6 bases and J by 1 base, with 15 bases left in between. Germline V gene sequence: CDR1 SQVTM, CDR2 ANQGSEA. The CDR3 totals 14 residues. The CDR3 DNA reads TGCAGCGTGAAGCTGGGACATTCGAACACTGAAGCTTTCTTT. Encoded protein: CSVKLGHSNTEAFF. The variable domain in full, completed from reference TRBV29-1 and TRBJ1-1, reads SAVISQKPSRDICQRGTSLTIQCQVDSQVTMMFWYRQQPGQSLTLIATANQGSEATYESGFVIDKFPISRPNLTFSTLTVSNMSPEDSSIYLCSVKLGHSNTEAFFGQGTRLTVV.

This chain uses TRBV18 with TRBJ1-2, with 8 positions matching TRBD1. CDR1 and CDR2 from the germline V gene are KGHSH and LQKENI. V trimming: 3 bases; J trimming: 4 bases; junction bases outside the gene matches: 7. The CDR3 is made up of 15 amino acids. CDR3 in amino acids: CASSPRRQGTYGYTF. DNA of the CDR3: TGTGCCAGCTCACCGAGGAGACAGGGGACCTATGGCTACACCTTC.

J is TRBJ2-4 and V is TRBV5-4, with 9 positions matching TRBD1. Trimming took 0 bases from V and 6 from J; bases not matched to a gene: 7. The CDR3 covers 16 residues. Germline V gene data show CDR1 as SGHNT and CDR2 as YYREEE (reference sequence). In DNA, the CDR3 is TGTGCCAGCAGCTTGGGTGCCGGGACAGGGTTAAACATTCAGTACTTC. It codes for CASSLGAGTGLNIQYF.

This clone has only a few counts. The V and J genes are TRBV27 and TRBJ1-4; D remains unclear. The CDR3 has 15 residues. V lost 4 bases to trimming and J lost 9 bases, with 18 bases between them. CDR1 is MNHEY, CDR2 SMNVEV, per germline (reference sequence). CDR3 sequence: CASSYSSSLNQKLFF. The CDR3 nucleotides are TGTGCCAGCAGTTATTCCAGTTCCTTAAATCAAAAACTGTTTTTT.

J is TRBJ2-1 and V is TRBV27; 8 bases are shared with TRBD2. Trimming removed 8 bases from V and 0 bases from J; junction bases left unmatched: 6. This CDR3 contains 15 residues. Germline lookup yields CDR1 MNHEY and CDR2 SMNVEV (reference sequence). The CDR3 sequence is CASVRGRSSYNEQFF. The CDR3 region has the DNA TGTGCCAGCGTCCGCGGGAGGAGCTCCTACAATGAGCAGTTCTTC.

The chain uses TRBV19 and TRBJ1-1; D call uncertain. V was shortened by 4 bases and J by 7 bases, with 13 bases between the two germline ends. Looked up from germline, CDR1 is LNHDA and CDR2 is SQIVND (reference sequence). This CDR3 comprises 13 residues. CDR3 loop: CASSNEGRVEAFF. Here the CDR3 DNA reads TGTGCCAGTAGTAACGAGGGTAGAGTTGAAGCTTTCTTT. Drawing the rest from reference TRBV19 and TRBJ1-1, the complete variable domain is DGGITQSPKYLFRKEGQNVTLSCEQNLNHDAMYWYRQDPGQGLRLIYYSQIVNDFQKGDIAEGYSVSREKKESFPLTVTSAQKNPTAFYLCASSNEGRVEAFFGQGTRLTVV.

This rearrangement joins TRBV7-9 to TRBJ2-4; the match to TRBD2 covers 12 bases. The germline gives CDR1 SEHNR, CDR2 FQNEAQ (reference sequence). V shed 5 bases, J shed 6 bases, and the junction held 8 bases outside the gene matches. The CDR3 is made up of 16 amino acids. CDR3 protein: CASSPPSGRAVNIQYF. Written as DNA, the CDR3 is TGTGCCAGCAGCCCACCTAGCGGGAGGGCCGTAAACATTCAGTACTTC.

This clone was counted once. The CDR3 DNA follows: TGTGCCAGCAGCTTATGGAGCGGGAGGGCCGGAGGAACCCAGTACTTC. Translated, it gives CASSLWSGRAGGTQYF. The chain joins TRBV7-6 to TRBJ2-5; 10 bases match TRBD2. The CDR3 has 16 amino acids. The J segment lost 8 bases and the V segment lost 2 bases, leaving 11 bases of the junction unmatched. Germline V gene sequence: CDR1 SGHVS, CDR2 FNYEAQ.

V gene TRBV28 combines with J gene TRBJ1-2; 11 nucleotides line up with TRBD1. Germline V gene sequence: CDR1 MDHEN, CDR2 SYDVKM. V was pared by 8 bases and J by 4 bases, with 9 bases of the junction left unmatched. The CDR3 is 15 amino acids. CDR3 region: CASLGQGALGYGYTF. CDR3 coding DNA: TGTGCCAGCCTTGGACAGGGGGCGCTGGGCTATGGCTACACCTTC.

The rearrangement links TRBV2 to TRBJ1-2; 10 bases are a match to TRBD1. This CDR3 is 14 amino acids long. CDR1 SNHLY and CDR2 FYNNEI come from the germline V gene. V was clipped by 4 bases and J by 5 bases; unmatched bases: 4. The DNA for the CDR3 is TGTGCCAGCAGTGTGACAGGGGGCGGGTATGGCTACACCTTC. Amino acid sequence: CASSVTGGGYGYTF.

The V and J genes are TRBV2 and TRBJ2-3, with 7 nucleotides matching TRBD2. The J segment lost 4 bases and the V segment lost 6 bases, leaving 4 bases of the junction unmatched. Germline loops: CDR1 SNHLY, CDR2 FYNNEI. CDR3 length: 13 amino acids. CDR3 sequence: CASRGGSADTQYF. The CDR3 DNA reads TGTGCCAGCAGAGGCGGGAGCGCAGATACGCAGTATTTT.

This chain links TRBV5-4 with TRBJ1-1; 8 nucleotides align to TRBD1. Germline loops: CDR1 SGHNT, CDR2 YYREEE (reference sequence). J gave up 0 bases and V 4 bases, and 8 bases lay outside the gene matches. This CDR3 region has 16 residues. The CDR3 nucleotides read TGTGCCAGCAGCCCCAGGACAGGGACCGTGAACACTGAAGCTTTCTTT. Translating gives CASSPRTGTVNTEAFF.

The chain joins TRBV4-1 to TRBJ2-7; 10 bases line up with TRBD1. V lost 5 bases, J lost 5 bases, and 9 bases stayed unmatched. This CDR3 has 15 amino acids. Germline loops: CDR1 MGHRA, CDR2 YSYEKL. The CDR3 loop is CASSERQGAVDEQYF. Here the CDR3 DNA reads TGCGCCAGCAGCGAAAGACAGGGGGCTGTCGACGAGCAGTACTTC.

The chain couples TRBV6-5 to TRBJ1-2; weak D call: TRBD1 (5 bases). Per the germline V gene, CDR1 is MNHEY and CDR2 is SVGAGI. The CDR3 runs 13 residues. Trimming removed 7 bases from V and 8 bases from J, with 17 bases in between. For the CDR3, the DNA is TGTGCCAGCACAAGGGACTTCCTGGGAGGCTACACCTTC. Amino acids: CASTRDFLGGYTF.

The rearrangement joins TRBV25-1 to TRBJ1-1; 7 bases line up with TRBD1. Looked up from germline, CDR1 is MGHDK and CDR2 is SYGVNS. This CDR3 has 14 amino acids. V shed 7 bases and J 4 bases; nucleotides not matched to a gene: 9. The CDR3: CASTRRGHVTEAFF. The CDR3 coding sequence is TGTGCCAGCACCCGGAGGGGGCATGTCACTGAAGCTTTCTTT. Filled out from reference TRBV25-1 and TRBJ1-1, the complete variable domain reads EADIYQTPRYLVIGTGKKITLECSQTMGHDKMYWYQQDPGMELHLIHYSYGVNSTEKGDLSSESTVSRIRTEHFPLTLESARPSHTSQYLCASTRRGHVTEAFFGQGTRLTVV.

This clone was observed a handful of times. This sequence joins TRBV28 and TRBJ1-1; D gene ambiguous. Trimming took off 7 bases at V and 4 bases at J, with 13 bases between the two ends. Germline V gene data show CDR1 as MDHEN and CDR2 as SYDVKM. The CDR3 is 13 residues long. The CDR3 region is CASNEGTLTEAFF. CDR3 bases: TGTGCCAGCAACGAGGGCACCCTCACTGAAGCTTTCTTT.

The chain combines TRBV29-1 with TRBJ1-1, with TRBD1 identical over 8 bases. Germline assignment: CDR1 SQVTM and CDR2 ANQGSEA. Trimming took 3 bases from V and 5 from J; bases not matched to a gene: 5. The CDR3 covers 13 residues. CDR3 DNA: TGCAGCGTTGACAGGGGGCGGGGGACTGAAGCTTTCTTT. Residues: CSVDRGRGTEAFF.

The chain recombines TRBV28 with TRBJ2-3; TRBD2 is a possible D gene (5 bases). This CDR3 spans 15 amino acids. Trimming removed 7 bases at V and 6 bases at J, with 20 bases between. Germline lookup yields CDR1 MDHEN and CDR2 SYDVKM. CDR3 protein: CASNPVAAVLDTQYF. CDR3 in DNA: TGTGCCAGCAACCCGGTTGCAGCGGTTCTGGATACGCAGTATTTT.

The table lists this clone with a count of one. The DNA of the CDR3 is TGTGCCAGTAGTATACTACTAGCGGGAGAGACCCAGTACTTC. Its protein product is CASSILLAGETQYF. The chain employs TRBV19 and TRBJ2-5, with 9 bases identical to TRBD2. Unmatched junction bases numbered 2, after V lost 2 bases and J lost 4 bases. This CDR3 has 14 residues. CDR1 is LNHDA, CDR2 SQIVND, per germline (reference sequence).

The rearrangement joins TRBV30 to TRBJ2-2; D possibly corresponds to TRBD2 (6 bases). Looked up from germline, CDR1 is GTSNPN and CDR2 is SVGIG (reference sequence). The V end was cut by 2 bases, the J end by 6 bases, with 10 bases between. The CDR3 runs 13 residues. CDR3 sequence (DNA): TGTGCCTGGAGTTTGACTAGAGCCGGGGAGCTGTTTTTT. Its protein is CAWSLTRAGELFF.

The chain uses TRBV4-1 and TRBJ2-7; 13 bases are shared with TRBD2. The germline CDR1 and CDR2 sequences are MGHRA and YSYEKL. The V gene end was trimmed by 4 bases and the J gene end by 2 bases; junction bases not matched to a gene: 2. This CDR3 has 15 residues. The CDR3 sequence is CASSPGLAGAYEQYF. CDR3 coding DNA: TGCGCCAGCAGCCCAGGACTAGCGGGAGCCTACGAGCAGTACTTC.

The chain employs TRBV4-1 and TRBJ2-7; the D is unclear. The CDR3 spans 15 residues. Trimming pared 0 bases from V and 3 bases from J, leaving 12 bases between. The germline V gene has CDR1 MGHRA and CDR2 YSYEKL. The CDR3 DNA reads as TGCGCCAGCAGCCAAGATGGCACAGTACACTACGAGCAGTACTTC. Encoded protein: CASSQDGTVHYEQYF.

The CDR3 sequence: CASSYLTRGGGYTF. The DNA of the CDR3 is TGTGCCAGCAGTTACCTCACCCGGGGGGGCGGCTACACCTTC. The chain employs TRBV6-6 and TRBJ1-2, with a weak D call TRBD1 (6 bases). V shed 2 bases and J shed 8 bases, with 15 bases lying between them. CDR1 MNHNY and CDR2 SVGAGI come from the germline V gene (reference sequence). The CDR3 covers 14 residues.

This clone was found a few times. The chain has TRBV4-2 and TRBJ1-4; TRBD1 might be the D (5 bases). Germline loops: CDR1 LGHNA, CDR2 YNFKEQ. This CDR3 region has 13 residues. Trimming cost V 4 bases and J 4 bases, with 7 bases left between them. CDR3 sequence (DNA): TGTGCCAGCAGCCCGCAGGGTAATGAAAAACTGTTTTTT. It specifies CASSPQGNEKLFF.

V gene TRBV19 combines with J gene TRBJ1-1; a weak D match, TRBD1 (5 bases). Per germline, CDR1 LNHDA and CDR2 SQIVND (reference sequence). There are 14 residues in the CDR3. V lost 7 bases to trimming and J lost 0 bases, with 12 bases between them. The CDR3 loop reads CASTEGRVNTEAFF. CDR3 coding DNA: TGTGCCAGTACTGAAGGCAGGGTGAACACTGAAGCTTTCTTT. The complete variable domain, with remaining parts taken from reference TRBV19 and TRBJ1-1, reads DGGITQSPKYLFRKEGQNVTLSCEQNLNHDAMYWYRQDPGQGLRLIYYSQIVNDFQKGDIAEGYSVSREKKESFPLTVTSAQKNPTAFYLCASTEGRVNTEAFFGQGTRLTVV.

The chain couples TRBV7-2 to TRBJ2-2, with D perhaps TRBD1 (5 bases). From germline, CDR1 is SGHTA and CDR2 FQGNSA. The CDR3 consists of 16 residues. Trimming took 2 bases from V and 2 from J, leaving 12 bases between them. For the CDR3, the DNA is TGTGCCAGCAGCTTATACTCGCAGGGCAACACCGGGGAGCTGTTTTTT. It translates to CASSLYSQGNTGELFF.

In its sample, this clone was seen a few times. The chain has TRBV2 and TRBJ2-7; possibly TRBD1 for D (6 bases). V was cut by 4 bases and J by 2 bases, with 12 bases left in between. CDR3 length: 14 amino acids. The V gene's germline CDR1 is SNHLY and CDR2 FYNNEI. The CDR3 DNA is TGTGCCAGCAGTGGACAAGGGGGAGCCTACGAGCAGTACTTC. Its translation is CASSGQGGAYEQYF.

Of note for this clone: At one boundary the junction diverges from the germline segment, which might be a read error. The CDR3 here is CASRLGGSNQPQHF. Written as DNA, the CDR3 is TGTGCCAGCAGGTTGGGTGGCAGCAATCAGCCCCAGCATTTT. V gene TRBV5-8 combines with J gene TRBJ1-5; D is unclear. Germline-derived CDR1 and CDR2 are SGHTS and YDEGEE. This CDR3 contains 14 residues.

This rearrangement joins TRBV7-2 to TRBJ1-6; D ambiguous. V lost 1 base and J lost 10, with 11 bases in between. Looked up from germline, CDR1 is SGHTA and CDR2 is FQGNSA. The CDR3 consists of 14 residues. CDR3 protein: CASSLGGVSSPLHF. The CDR3 coding sequence is TGTGCCAGCAGCTTAGGAGGTGTATCCTCACCCCTCCACTTT.

The chain combines TRBV9 with TRBJ2-1; 7 bases match TRBD1. Germline trimming cut 4 bases from V and 4 bases from J; bases unmatched to any gene: 11. The CDR3 is made up of 16 amino acids. Germline-derived CDR1 and CDR2 are SGDLS and YYNGEE. The CDR3 spells CASSSGTAYPYNEQFF. Written as DNA, the CDR3 is TGTGCCAGCAGCTCCGGGACAGCCTACCCTTACAATGAGCAGTTCTTC.

This rearrangement joins TRBV9 to TRBJ2-1, with 12 positions matching TRBD2. This CDR3 contains 17 residues. Germline V gene lookup returns CDR1 SGDLS and CDR2 YYNGEE. V dropped 3 bases and J dropped 5; count of bases not matched to a gene: 9. CDR3 DNA sequence: TGTGCCAGCAGCGAGGAAGTGTGGACTAGCGGGGACAATGAGCAGTTCTTC. Translating it yields CASSEEVWTSGDNEQFF.

The chain combines TRBV28 with TRBJ2-1; perhaps TRBD2 as D (6 bases). The V end was cut by 2 bases, the J end by 0 bases, with 11 bases between. Germline V gene lookup returns CDR1 MDHEN and CDR2 SYDVKM. CDR3 length: 16 amino acids. As DNA, the CDR3 is TGTGCCAGCAGTTTAGTTGCGGGGAGCTCCTACAATGAGCAGTTCTTC. Protein sequence: CASSLVAGSSYNEQFF.